This T cell receptor beta chain originates from a study of blood T cell repertoires in COVID-19. The wider study: COVID-19 samples collected from the United States, Italy and Spain covered acute and convalescent phases. T cells, B-cell-depleted T cells, or PBMCs supplied cDNA or gDNA.

In its sample, this clone was seen a few times. Germline CDR1 reads SGHNT; CDR2 reads YENEEA. With 7 bases removed from V and 2 bases from J, the gap between germline ends came to 13 bases. This CDR3 contains 14 residues. Original processing notes: How many nucleated cells were present was estimated from reference gene primer amplification. Using immunoSEQ multiplex PCR, the repertoire was profiled, and TCRdb retains in-frame clones only, with some absent. V, J and clone size were drawn from that table, and D and trimming were deduced from the DNA. The table lists 250,000 or so clones, around 85% of them singletons.

The sample taken for sequencing was peripheral blood. The clonotype originates from a woman aged 55-75 years with active or convalescent COVID-19. The rearrangement links TRBV11-3 to TRBJ2-3, with D perhaps matching TRBD2 (5 bases). CDR3 in amino acids: CASTHGESTDTQYF. CDR3 sequence (DNA): TGTGCCAGCACCCACGGGGAGTCCACAGATACGCAGTATTTT.